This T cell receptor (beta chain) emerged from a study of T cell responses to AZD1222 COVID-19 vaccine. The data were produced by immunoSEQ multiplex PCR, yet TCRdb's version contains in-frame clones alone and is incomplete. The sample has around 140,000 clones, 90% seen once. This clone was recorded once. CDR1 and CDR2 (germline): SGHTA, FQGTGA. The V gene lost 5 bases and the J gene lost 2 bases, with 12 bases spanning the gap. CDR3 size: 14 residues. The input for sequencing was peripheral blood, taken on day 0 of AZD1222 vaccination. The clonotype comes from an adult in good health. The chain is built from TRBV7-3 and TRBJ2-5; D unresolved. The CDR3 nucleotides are TGTGCCAGCAGCCTTCGTGCCCGGCAAGAGACCCAGTACTTC. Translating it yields CASSLRARQETQYF.